The 11 T cell receptor beta chains below come from one sample, sequenced in a study of beta chain features in type 1 diabetes. Reverse transcribing all isolated RNA meant expressed TCRB transcripts were sequenced. Here immunoSEQ multiplex PCR was the method, and the copy in TCRdb shows in-frame clones only, minus some. The sample has tens of thousands of clones; roughly 67% are singletons. Sequenced material: Tregs from blood. Every receptor here comes from a woman aged 25 to 39 in good health.

The V call is TRBV7-9, the J call TRBJ2-3; D possibly corresponds to TRBD2 (5 bases). The ends were cut back, 5 bases at V and 6 bases at J, with 18 bases in the middle. This CDR3 spans 15 amino acids. CDR1 SEHNR and CDR2 FQNEAQ come from the germline V gene (reference sequence). DNA of the CDR3: TGTGCCAGCAGCCCACGGACGGGAAAACATGATACGCAGTATTTT. It codes for CASSPRTGKHDTQYF.

The V call is TRBV5-4, the J call TRBJ1-2, with D possibly being TRBD1 (5 bases). Trimming left V 1 base short and J 4 bases short, with 8 bases between. CDR1 SGHNT and CDR2 YYREEE come from the germline V gene (reference sequence). This CDR3 spans 13 amino acids. The CDR3, as DNA: TGTGCCAGCAGCTTGTGGCAGGGCTATGGCTACACCTTC. As protein: CASSLWQGYGYTF.

The chain combines TRBV2 with TRBJ2-7; tentative D call: TRBD1 (6 bases). CDR3 length equals 14 residues. Germline assignment: CDR1 SNHLY and CDR2 FYNNEI. The germline V and J ends were trimmed by 8 bases and 3 bases, with 17 bases remaining between them. CDR3 sequence: CASRPGTSLYEQYF. For the CDR3, the DNA is TGTGCCAGCCGTCCCGGGACATCACTCTACGAGCAGTACTTC.

The chain has TRBV5-1 and TRBJ2-7; possible D gene TRBD2, 5 bases. This CDR3 region has 13 residues. V was trimmed by 3 bases and J by 3 bases, leaving 10 bases between them. Germline V gives CDR1 SGHRS, CDR2 YFSETQ. The chain's CDR3 is CASSYSGNYEQYF. As DNA, the CDR3 is TGCGCCAGCAGCTATTCGGGGAACTACGAGCAGTACTTC.

This clone was counted a few times. This chain links TRBV7-9 with TRBJ2-5; unclear D gene. The germline CDR1 and CDR2 sequences are SEHNR and FQNEAQ (reference sequence). V lost 4 bases, J lost 9 bases, and 9 bases lay in between. The CDR3 contains 11 residues. The CDR3 nucleotides are TGTGCCAGCAGCTCCGAGGCATCCCAGTACTTC. This codes for CASSSEASQYF. Variable domain in full (rest from reference TRBV7-9 and TRBJ2-5): DTGVSQNPRHKITKRGQNVTFRCDPISEHNRLYWYRQTLGQGPEFLTYFQNEAQLEKSRLLSDRFSAERPKGSFSTLEIQRTEQGDSAMYLCASSSEASQYFGPGTRLLVL.

The CDR3 loop reads CASSLGPTNEKLFF. CDR3 nucleotide sequence: TGTGCCAGCAGCTTGGGGCCAACTAATGAAAAACTGTTTTTT. The rearrangement joins TRBV7-6 to TRBJ1-4, with TRBD1 as a possible D gene (5 bases). Germline CDR1 is SGHVS and CDR2 is FNYEAQ. Trimming removed 3 bases at V and 0 bases at J, with 5 bases between. CDR3 length: 14 residues.

This clone was counted only a few times. The V gene is TRBV9, the J gene TRBJ2-5, with 7 bases identical to TRBD1. J lost 5 bases, V lost 3 bases, and 7 bases had no gene match. The CDR3 totals 14 residues. CDR1 SGDLS and CDR2 YYNGEE come from the germline V gene. This chain's CDR3 is CASSATGAGETQYF. DNA of the CDR3: TGTGCCAGCAGCGCAACAGGGGCCGGGGAGACCCAGTACTTC.

In this sample, this clone turned up a few times. This chain links TRBV4-3 with TRBJ2-4; 9 bases fit TRBD2. With V trimmed by 2 bases and J by 5 bases, 7 bases remained unmatched. The CDR3 length is 16 residues. Germline-derived CDR1 and CDR2 are LGHNA and YSLEER. The CDR3 nucleotides read TGCGCCAGCAGCCAACACCGAGCGGGAGGCCAAAACATTCAGTACTTC. Translation gives CASSQHRAGGQNIQYF.

This rearrangement joins TRBV30 to TRBJ2-3; the match to TRBD2 covers 10 bases. Germline lookup yields CDR1 GTSNPN and CDR2 SVGIG (reference sequence). The CDR3 extends over 14 amino acids. With 3 bases clipped from V and 0 bases from J, the junction kept 0 bases outside the gene matches. The CDR3 sequence: CAWRLAGSTDTQYF. The CDR3 DNA reads as TGTGCCTGGAGACTAGCGGGGAGCACAGATACGCAGTATTTT. The full variable domain, in which reference TRBV30 and TRBJ2-3 provide the parts outside the CDR3, is SQTIHQWPATLVQPVGSPLSLECTVEGTSNPNLYWYRQAAGRGLQLLFYSVGIGQISSEVPQNLSASRPQDRQFILSSKKLLLSDSGFYLCAWRLAGSTDTQYFGPGTRLTVL.

V gene TRBV6-1 combines with J gene TRBJ2-3, with D uncertain. This CDR3 contains 15 residues. The germline V gene encodes CDR1 MNHNS and CDR2 SASEGT. V was trimmed by 3 bases and J by 2 bases, leaving 12 bases between them. Written as DNA, the CDR3 is TGTGCCAGCAGTGATAGGTCAGACTTCACAGATACGCAGTATTTT. It specifies CASSDRSDFTDTQYF.

The rearrangement joins TRBV18 to TRBJ1-4, with 7 nucleotides matching TRBD1. CDR3 length: 13 residues. Germline assignment: CDR1 KGHSH and CDR2 LQKENI. Trimming at V came to 4 bases and at J to 11 bases, leaving 7 bases not matched to a gene. Here the CDR3 DNA reads TGTGCCAGCTCACAAGGAACAGGGGACAAACTGTTTTTT. Translating it yields CASSQGTGDKLFF. The entire variable domain, with the rest obtained from reference TRBV18 and TRBJ1-4, is as follows: NAGVMQNPRHLVRRRGQEARLRCSPMKGHSHVYWYRQLPEEGLKFMVYLQKENIIDESGMPKERFSAEFPKEGPSILRIQQVVRGDSAAYFCASSQGTGDKLFFGSGTQLSVL.